The present T cell receptor beta chain was sequenced within a study of shared clonotypes between healthy human individuals. Germline V gene data show CDR1 as SGHRS and CDR2 as YFSETQ. The CDR3 contains 13 residues. Trimming removed 4 bases at V and 5 bases at J, with 10 bases between. Broader study findings: With few donors, the genetic and exposure-history diversity represented was limited.

Per the study methods: Quality scores were absent from the junction-only immunoSEQ sequences, so filtering differed. Only in-frame clones appear in the TCRdb table, and some are missing; sequencing was by immunoSEQ multiplex PCR. V, J and clone size are those of that table, while D and trimming were read from the DNA. The data hold roughly 490,000 clones, with over 60% observed a single time. Comments on this clone: Its target is unknown.

What was sequenced was PBMCs. The rearrangement links TRBV5-1 to TRBJ1-5; D uncertain. The source is a woman aged 40 to 50 in good health. Some clones in this sample may be carry-over from other donors' samples. Here the CDR3 reads CASSRESDQPQHF. The CDR3 bases are TGCGCCAGCAGCCGGGAGTCCGATCAGCCCCAGCATTTT. The full variable domain, completed using reference TRBV5-1 and TRBJ1-5, is KAGVTQTPRYLIKTRGQQVTLSCSPISGHRSVSWYQQTPGQGLQFLFEYFSETQRNKGNFPGRFSGRQFSNSRSEMNVSTLELGDSALYLCASSRESDQPQHFGDGTRLSIL.